This TCR beta chain was sequenced in a study of kidney transplant recipient with SARS-CoV-2 infection. The CDR3 length is 14 residues. Germline lookup yields CDR1 GTSNPN and CDR2 SVGIG (reference sequence). V lost 0 bases to trimming and J lost 6 bases, with 14 bases between them. TCRdb re-called the reads through MiXCR, storing one row per CDR3 protein. The profile shows fewer than 250,000 distinct CDR3 sequences, less than 35% of them singletons. Of note for this clonotype: This clone may be a read error of a much larger clone one base away.

This sequence joins TRBV30 and TRBJ1-1; possible D gene TRBD1, 5 bases. The starting material was a blood sample, obtained at baseline and on day 111 from a kidney transplant recipient. This receptor was identified in a young adult male patient who had COVID-19 and was a kidney transplant recipient. These T cells may partly come from the graft donor. CDR3 coding DNA: TGTGCCTGGAGTGTAGTGGCAGGGTGGGCTGAAGCTTTCTTT. Translated: CAWSVVAGWAEAFF.